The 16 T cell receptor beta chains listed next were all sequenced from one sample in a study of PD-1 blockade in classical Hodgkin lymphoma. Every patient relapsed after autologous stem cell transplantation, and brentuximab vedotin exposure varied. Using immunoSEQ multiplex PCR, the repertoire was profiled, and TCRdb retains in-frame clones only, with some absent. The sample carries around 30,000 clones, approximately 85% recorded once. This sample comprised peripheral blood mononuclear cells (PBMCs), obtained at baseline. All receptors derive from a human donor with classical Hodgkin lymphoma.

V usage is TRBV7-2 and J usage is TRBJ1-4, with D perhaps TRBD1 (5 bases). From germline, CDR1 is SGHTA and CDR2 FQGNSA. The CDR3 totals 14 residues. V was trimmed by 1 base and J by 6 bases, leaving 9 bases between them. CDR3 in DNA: TGTGCCAGCAGCTTAGTCAGGGAGGATGAAAAACTGTTTTTT. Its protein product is CASSLVREDEKLFF. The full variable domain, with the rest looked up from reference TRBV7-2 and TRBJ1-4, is GAGVSQSPSNKVTEKGKDVELRCDPISGHTALYWYRQSLGQGLEFLIYFQGNSAPDKSGLPSDRFSAERTGGSVSTLTIQRTQQEDSAVYLCASSLVREDEKLFFGSGTQLSVL.

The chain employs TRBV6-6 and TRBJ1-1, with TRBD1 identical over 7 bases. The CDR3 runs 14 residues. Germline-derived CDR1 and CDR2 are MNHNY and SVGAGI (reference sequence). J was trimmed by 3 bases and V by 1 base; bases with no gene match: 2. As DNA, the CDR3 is TGTGCCAGCAGTTACTACACAGGGGACACTGAAGCTTTCTTT. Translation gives CASSYYTGDTEAFF.

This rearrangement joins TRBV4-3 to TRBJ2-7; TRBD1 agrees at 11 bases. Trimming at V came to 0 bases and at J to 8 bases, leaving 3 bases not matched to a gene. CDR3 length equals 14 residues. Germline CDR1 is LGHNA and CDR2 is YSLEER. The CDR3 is CASSQERTGGQQYF. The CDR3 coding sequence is TGCGCCAGCAGCCAAGAACGGACAGGGGGCCAGCAGTACTTC.

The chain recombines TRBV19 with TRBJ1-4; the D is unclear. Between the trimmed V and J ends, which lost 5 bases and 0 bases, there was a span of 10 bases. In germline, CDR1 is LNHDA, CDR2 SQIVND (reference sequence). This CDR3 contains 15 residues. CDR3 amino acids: CASSWSIATNEKLFF. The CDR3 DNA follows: TGTGCCAGTAGTTGGTCTATTGCAACTAATGAAAAACTGTTTTTT.

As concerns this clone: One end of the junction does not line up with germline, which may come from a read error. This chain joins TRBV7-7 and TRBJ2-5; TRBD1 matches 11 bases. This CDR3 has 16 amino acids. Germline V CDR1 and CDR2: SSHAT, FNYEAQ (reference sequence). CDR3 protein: CASSLGGTGGGETQYF. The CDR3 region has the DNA TGTGCTAGCAGCTTAGGAGGGACAGGGGGAGGGGAGACCCAGTACTTC.

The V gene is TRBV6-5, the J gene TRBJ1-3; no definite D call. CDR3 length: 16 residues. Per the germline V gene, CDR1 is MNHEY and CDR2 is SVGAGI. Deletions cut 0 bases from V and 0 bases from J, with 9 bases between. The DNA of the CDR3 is TGTGCCAGCAGTTACTCGAGGTCAAGCTCTGGAAACACCATATATTTT. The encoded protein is CASSYSRSSSGNTIYF.

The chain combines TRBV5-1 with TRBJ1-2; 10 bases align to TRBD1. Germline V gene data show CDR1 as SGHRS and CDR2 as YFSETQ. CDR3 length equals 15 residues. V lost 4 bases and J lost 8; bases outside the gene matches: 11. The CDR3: CASSKRTGGIGGYTF. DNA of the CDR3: TGCGCCAGCAGCAAACGGACAGGGGGAATAGGAGGCTACACCTTC.

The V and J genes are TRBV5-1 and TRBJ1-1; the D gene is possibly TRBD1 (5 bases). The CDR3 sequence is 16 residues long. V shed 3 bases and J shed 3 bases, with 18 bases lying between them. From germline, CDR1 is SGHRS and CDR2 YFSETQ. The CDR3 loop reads CASSSHRGLWDTEAFF. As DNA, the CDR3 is TGCGCCAGCAGCTCCCATAGGGGCCTTTGGGACACTGAAGCTTTCTTT.

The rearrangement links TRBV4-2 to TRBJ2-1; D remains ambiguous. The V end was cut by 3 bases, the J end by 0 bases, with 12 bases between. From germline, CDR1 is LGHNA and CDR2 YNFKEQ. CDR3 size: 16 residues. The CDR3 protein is CASSQTTDPSYNEQFF. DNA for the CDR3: TGTGCCAGCAGCCAGACCACGGACCCCTCCTACAATGAGCAGTTCTTC.

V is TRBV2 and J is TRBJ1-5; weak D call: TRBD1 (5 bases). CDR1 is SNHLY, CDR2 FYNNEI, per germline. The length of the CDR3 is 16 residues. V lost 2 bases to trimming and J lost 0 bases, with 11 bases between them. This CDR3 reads CASSERGIYSNQPQHF. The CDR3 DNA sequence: TGTGCCAGCAGTGAAAGGGGCATCTATAGCAATCAGCCCCAGCATTTT.

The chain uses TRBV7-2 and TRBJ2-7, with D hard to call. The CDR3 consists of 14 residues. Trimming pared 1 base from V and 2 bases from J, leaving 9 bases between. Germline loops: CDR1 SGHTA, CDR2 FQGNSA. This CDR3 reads CASSLGQDTYEQYF. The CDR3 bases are TGTGCCAGCAGCTTAGGACAAGACACCTACGAGCAGTACTTC.

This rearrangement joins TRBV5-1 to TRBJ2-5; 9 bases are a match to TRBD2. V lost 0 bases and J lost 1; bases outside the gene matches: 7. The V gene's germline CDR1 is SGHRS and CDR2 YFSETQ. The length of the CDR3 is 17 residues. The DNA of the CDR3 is TGCGCCAGCAGCTTGGGTTTTAGCGGGGGATCCCAAGAGACCCAGTACTTC. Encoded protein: CASSLGFSGGSQETQYF.

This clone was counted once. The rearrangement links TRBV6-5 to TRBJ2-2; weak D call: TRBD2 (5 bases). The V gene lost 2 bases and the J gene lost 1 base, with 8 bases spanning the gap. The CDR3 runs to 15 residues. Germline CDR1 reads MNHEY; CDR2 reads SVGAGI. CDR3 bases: TGTGCCAGCAGTTACGCGGGCCGGAACACCGGGGAGCTGTTTTTT. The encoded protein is CASSYAGRNTGELFF.

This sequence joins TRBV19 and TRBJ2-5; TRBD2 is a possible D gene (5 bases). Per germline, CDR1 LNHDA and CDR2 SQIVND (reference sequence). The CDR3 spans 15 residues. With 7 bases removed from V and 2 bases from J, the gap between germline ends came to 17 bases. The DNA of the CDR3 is TGTGCCAGTACCCAAGGCCGGGGAATTCAAGAGACCCAGTACTTC. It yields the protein CASTQGRGIQETQYF.

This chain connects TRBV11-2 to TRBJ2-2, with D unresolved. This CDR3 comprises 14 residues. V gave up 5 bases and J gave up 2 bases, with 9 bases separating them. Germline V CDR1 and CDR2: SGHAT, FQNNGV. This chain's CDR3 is CASSLGFNTGELFF. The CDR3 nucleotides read TGTGCCAGCAGCCTTGGATTCAACACCGGGGAGCTGTTTTTT.

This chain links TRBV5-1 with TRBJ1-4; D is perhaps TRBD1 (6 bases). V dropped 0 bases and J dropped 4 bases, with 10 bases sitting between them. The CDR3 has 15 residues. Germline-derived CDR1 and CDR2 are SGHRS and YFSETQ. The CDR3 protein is CASSLGDRNNEKLFF. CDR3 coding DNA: TGCGCCAGCAGCTTGGGAGACAGGAATAATGAAAAACTGTTTTTT.